This T cell receptor (beta chain) appears in the sequencing data of a study of blood T cell repertoires in COVID-19 (dated by TCRdb to 2018 to 2020). For context, the study as a whole: The collaborator samples originated in the United States, Italy and Spain and spanned the acute and convalescent phases of COVID-19. The material from the prospective study consisted of cDNA or gDNA derived from T cells, B-cell-depleted T cells, or PBMCs. Subjects who had been exposed to COVID-19, were actively infected with it, or had recovered from it provided the deeply sampled blood TCRbeta repertoires that made up the dataset. A freely available public database, intended as a resource for researchers studying the immune response to SARS-CoV-2, is where the repertoires were released. Samples came from the ongoing ImmuneRACE study (first 160 participants) plus 1,254 subjects from 6 global collaborators. Sample metadata almost always included a de-identified subject ID, COVID-19 status, age in years and sex. Where HLA class I and class II types were available, the types were taken from metadata supplied by the sample provider, not from assay-based typing. Overall results and qualifications from the work: Clinical and demographic metadata were provided uncurated, with the amount varying by source and participant.

The immunoSEQ Assay, a bias-controlled multiplex PCR, was used to amplify TCRbeta CDR3 regions from genomic DNA. The original pipeline was this. Within the assay, amplification of reference gene primers was used to estimate how many nucleated cells each sample contained. Sequence reads were collapsed and filtered to measure the absolute abundance of every unique TCRbeta CDR3 rearrangement. Productive Simpson clonality was computed per sample as the square root of Simpson's diversity index over productive rearrangements. The source is immuneACCESS, and TCRdb retained only in-frame sequences with V and J called. Part of the clones is not carried over; for the studies checked, unresolved V genes explain less than half of this, and the remainder is unexplained. The DNA was the basis for D and trimming; V, J and clone size are from that table. For this sample the table gives 84,000 or so clones, of which 77% were detected only once. The ten largest make up 9.5% to 10% of the sample.

Comment on this clone: Its antigen is unknown. The input lacks base qualities; no much larger clone sits a single base away.

From the cysteine through the phenylalanine, the CDR3 covers 15 amino acids. The sequence is cut down to CDR3 DNA, 45 bases in frame from base 1. The germline V gene sets CDR1 to MNHEY and CDR2 to SVGEGT. Ends trimmed: V by 5 bases, J by 2 bases; bases unmatched to a gene: 9. Whole blood was collected in K2EDTA tubes by collaborating institutions according to the institutions' own protocols. Collaborator samples were shipped for TCRbeta analysis as frozen whole blood, isolated PBMCs, or DNA extracted from either sample type. The chain joins TRBV6-2 or TRBV6-3 to TRBJ2-7; 7 junctional bases match TRBD2. The clonotype was recovered from a human donor in a cohort sampled during active COVID-19. The material sequenced was peripheral blood. The DNA is as follows: TGTGCCAGCAGTAACGGAGCGGGGAGAACCTACGAGCAGTACTTC. The translation is CASSNGAGRTYEQYF.